This T cell receptor beta chain was identified during a study of blood T cells in healthy people across ages. Donation came from healthy Caucasian individuals in Russia who were aged about 6 to 100. They isolated at least 7 million PBMCs from each sample. A J-beta primer mix and a sample-barcoded 5' primer were used in a second PCR of roughly 7 to 12 cycles. Any given sample supplied a minimum of 3 million CDR3-containing paired-end reads. TCRdb re-derived calls from the 5' RACE reads in MiXCR, one entry per CDR3 protein. This table has around 580,000 distinct CDR3 sequences, about 45% appearing once. This clonotype was picked up a small number of times. The antigen remains unidentified. Study-wide results and limits: Whereas aged donors had fewer naive CD4+ cells, long-lived donors had more of them and higher diversity.

The CDR3 sequence is 12 residues long. With 5 bases removed from V and 4 bases from J, the gap between germline ends came to 7 bases. CDR1 and CDR2 (germline): SEHNR, FQNEAQ (reference sequence). The specimen was blood. The chain carries TRBV7-9 and TRBJ2-3; no clear D gene. The clonotype originates from a man older than 75 in good health. Here the CDR3 reads CASSRVSDTQYF. In DNA, the CDR3 is TGTGCCAGCAGCCGGGTTTCAGATACGCAGTATTTT.